The next 20 T cell receptor beta chains were all read from a single sample in a study of molecular identifiers for immune sequencing clone quantification. TCRdb analysed the PCR reads with MiXCR anew, one entry per CDR3 protein. The sample shows 50,000 to 70,000 distinct CDR3 sequences, less than 20% of them seen only once. The specimen was naive CD8+ T cells from blood, with Jurkat cell RNA spiked in. As to subset: FACS-sorted CD8+CD4-CCR7+CD45RA+ naive T cells. The receptor set was obtained from a human donor in good health. Some libraries in this study had Jurkat cell RNA spiked in.

This clonotype was recorded at least ten times. This sequence joins TRBV29-1 and TRBJ2-7, with 9 bases matching TRBD2. The germline V gene has CDR1 SQVTM and CDR2 ANQGSEA. CDR3 length: 16 amino acids. The V segment lost 1 base and the J segment 0 bases; nucleotides outside the gene matches: 7. DNA for the CDR3: TGCAGCGTTGAAGGACTAGCGGAGAGGAGCTCCTACGAGCAGTACTTC. Its protein is CSVEGLAERSSYEQYF.

This clonotype occurred many times. The chain employs TRBV29-1 and TRBJ1-2; no clear D. The germline V gene has CDR1 SQVTM and CDR2 ANQGSEA. Between the trimmed V and J ends, which lost 4 bases and 0 bases, there was a span of 15 bases. There are 15 residues in the CDR3. As DNA, the CDR3 is TGCAGCGTTGTGACTCCTTTGCAGGCTAACTATGGCTACACCTTC. Its protein is CSVVTPLQANYGYTF.

The sample holds many counts of this clonotype. This rearrangement joins TRBV28 to TRBJ2-3; D is uncertain. Deletions cut 3 bases from V and 8 bases from J, with 3 bases between. Germline CDR1 MDHEN, CDR2 SYDVKM. CDR3 size: 10 residues. The CDR3, as DNA: TGTGCCAGCAGTTTTGGTACGCAGTATTTT. Translated, it gives CASSFGTQYF.

This clonotype was seen repeatedly, ten times or more. V gene TRBV7-9 combines with J gene TRBJ1-2; D is uncertain. V was shortened by 1 base and J by 2 bases, with 14 bases between the two germline ends. This CDR3 has 16 residues. Per germline, CDR1 SEHNR and CDR2 FQNEAQ (reference sequence). CDR3 sequence reads: CASSLGLSGRNYGYTF. The CDR3 nucleotides read TGTGCCAGCAGCTTAGGTCTCTCCGGCAGAAACTATGGCTACACCTTC.

This clonotype was detected many times. V gene TRBV27 combines with J gene TRBJ2-2; TRBD1 matches at 7 bases. The trim removed 2 bases at V and 7 bases at J, leaving 10 bases unmatched. Looked up from germline, CDR1 is MNHEY and CDR2 is SMNVEV (reference sequence). The CDR3 extends over 16 amino acids. Here the CDR3 reads CASSLPPGTARGELFF. CDR3 in DNA: TGTGCCAGCAGTTTACCCCCCGGGACAGCCCGCGGGGAGCTGTTTTTT.

This clonotype was observed many times. This chain uses TRBV4-1 with TRBJ2-3, with TRBD1 matching 8 bases. CDR3 length equals 16 residues. The J segment lost 2 bases and the V segment lost 11 bases, leaving 15 bases of the junction unmatched. Germline CDR1 reads MGHRA; CDR2 reads YSYEKL. CDR3 bases: TGCGCCGGCGGAGCCGGTACAGGGGGGTACACAGATACGCAGTATTTT. Its translation: CAGGAGTGGYTDTQYF.

As regards this clonotype: The CDR3 does not end in the conserved phenylalanine or tryptophan, so this is likely a read error. The chain is built from TRBV4-1 and TRBJ2-7, with 10 positions matching TRBD2. The trim removed 1 base at V and 2 bases at J, leaving 11 bases unmatched. This CDR3 has 18 residues. CDR1 is MGHRA and CDR2 is YSYEKL in the germline V gene. The CDR3 spells CASSQGPPGLALTYEQYS. CDR3 in DNA: TGCGCCAGCAGCCAAGGGCCCCCGGGACTAGCGCTAACCTACGAGCAGTACTCC.

This clonotype was observed many times. CDR3 coding DNA: TGCAGCGTTGCAGGGTTGGACACCGGGGAGCTGTTTTTT. The encoded protein is CSVAGLDTGELFF. The gene calls are TRBV29-1 and TRBJ2-2; possibly TRBD1 for D (5 bases). V lost 4 bases to trimming and J lost 3 bases, with 9 bases between them. Germline V gives CDR1 SQVTM, CDR2 ANQGSEA. CDR3 length equals 13 residues.

This clonotype counts as medium-sized. The chain links TRBV4-1 to TRBJ2-3; D possibly corresponds to TRBD2 (5 bases). Trimming stripped 4 bases from V and 6 bases from J, with 32 bases between. The CDR3 is 20 residues long. From germline, CDR1 is MGHRA and CDR2 YSYEKL. The CDR3 loop is CASSLLVRGSGYGGWDTQYF. The CDR3 DNA reads TGCGCCAGCAGCCTCCTCGTCAGAGGGTCCGGGTACGGTGGTTGGGATACGCAGTATTTT.

This clonotype was counted once. A read error may be the cause here, since a much bigger clone is one base away. The rearrangement uses TRBV5-1 and TRBJ2-1, with TRBD2 as a possible D gene (5 bases). Trimming shortened V by 4 bases and J by 2 bases, and 19 bases separated the two germline ends. The CDR3 contains 17 residues. Germline V gene lookup returns CDR1 SGHRS and CDR2 YFSETQ. CDR3 in amino acids: CASSAFPNRGAYNEQFF. CDR3 DNA sequence: TGCGCCAGCAGCGCGTTTCCTAACCGGGGAGCCTACAATGAGCAGTTCTTC.

On this clonotype: One end of the junction is discordant with germline, which a read error may explain. This rearrangement joins TRBV15 to TRBJ2-7, with 8 bases lining up with TRBD1. The CDR3 totals 20 residues. Germline assignment: CDR1 LNHNV and CDR2 YYDKDF (reference sequence). The CDR3 bases are TGTGCCGCCAGCAGACCAGGAGGGGACAGGCTCGACCCTTGGACCTACGAGCAGTACTTC. Residues: CAASRPGGDRLDPWTYEQYF.

This clonotype was counted ten times or more. V usage is TRBV6-6 and J usage is TRBJ2-2, with 7 bases that match TRBD1. This CDR3 is 17 amino acids long. Per the germline V gene, CDR1 is MNHNY and CDR2 is SVGAGI (reference sequence). V trimming: 4 bases; J trimming: 5 bases; junction bases outside the gene matches: 13. CDR3 residues: CASSFPGQGDLTGELFF. The CDR3 DNA sequence: TGTGCCAGCAGTTTCCCCGGTCAGGGGGATCTAACCGGGGAGCTGTTTTTT.

This clonotype came up a few times. V is TRBV28 and J is TRBJ2-7; either TRBD1 or TRBD2 may fit D (6 bases each). The CDR3 is 15 amino acids. Deletions cut 5 bases from V and 1 base from J, with 15 bases between. Germline lookup yields CDR1 MDHEN and CDR2 SYDVKM. CDR3 sequence reads: CASSPSSGASYEQYF. In nucleotides, the CDR3 is TGTGCCAGCAGTCCCTCCTCGGGGGCGTCCTACGAGCAGTACTTC.

This clonotype was seen ten or more times. This CDR3 reads CSLVSPSTDTQYF. CDR3 nucleotide sequence: TGCAGCCTTGTTAGCCCCAGCACAGATACGCAGTATTTT. This chain connects TRBV29-1 to TRBJ2-3; D call uncertain. V lost 8 bases, J lost 0 bases, and 12 bases lay in between. Germline loops: CDR1 SQVTM, CDR2 ANQGSEA. This CDR3 is built from 13 residues.

The sample holds many counts of this clonotype. V usage is TRBV27 and J usage is TRBJ2-2; D might be TRBD1 (5 bases). CDR1 is MNHEY, CDR2 SMNVEV, per germline (reference sequence). CDR3 length: 14 amino acids. Trimming left V 8 bases short and J 1 base short, with 11 bases between. The CDR3 is CASEAGQNTGELFF. The CDR3 coding sequence is TGTGCCAGCGAGGCTGGACAGAACACCGGGGAGCTGTTTTTT.

This clonotype was seen repeatedly, ten times or more. The V call is TRBV2, the J call TRBJ1-1, with D possibly TRBD1 on 5 matching bases. Trimming pared 8 bases from V and 4 bases from J, leaving 14 bases between. The CDR3 sequence is 13 residues long. Germline assignment: CDR1 SNHLY and CDR2 FYNNEI. The CDR3 is CASLWRGTTEAFF. CDR3 sequence (DNA): TGTGCCAGCCTATGGCGGGGGACCACTGAAGCTTTCTTT.

This clonotype was recorded at least ten times. The chain recombines TRBV7-3 with TRBJ2-7; the D gene is possibly TRBD2 (5 bases). V was trimmed by 1 base and J by 1 base, leaving 11 bases between them. CDR1 is SGHTA and CDR2 is FQGTGA in the germline V gene. The CDR3 covers 15 residues. As DNA, the CDR3 is TGTGCCAGCAGCTTAAGGGTACTAGATTCCTACGAGCAGTACTTC. Translated, it gives CASSLRVLDSYEQYF.

Ten or more counts support this clonotype. The V gene is TRBV11-2, the J gene TRBJ2-7; 7 bases map to TRBD1. V shed 5 bases and J 0 bases; nucleotides not matched to a gene: 7. Germline V gene lookup returns CDR1 SGHAT and CDR2 FQNNGV. There are 15 residues in the CDR3. CDR3 DNA: TGTGCCAGCAGCAGCCAGAACAGGGGCTCCTACGAGCAGTACTTC. Protein sequence: CASSSQNRGSYEQYF.

This clonotype was seen a handful of times. The chain has TRBV4-3 and TRBJ2-1, with D possibly being TRBD2 (6 bases). The V gene's germline CDR1 is LGHNA and CDR2 YSLEER. This CDR3 is built from 16 residues. V lost 1 base to trimming and J lost 6 bases, with 16 bases between them. The CDR3: CASSQGVAVPSNEQFF. DNA for the CDR3: TGCGCCAGCAGCCAAGGGGTAGCGGTACCCTCCAATGAGCAGTTCTTC.

This clonotype has ten or more counts. CDR3 in DNA: TGTGCCAGCAGCTTGGGACAGGGAATTAAAAAACTGTTTTTT. Protein sequence: CASSLGQGIKKLFF. The genes are TRBV7-9 and TRBJ1-4, with 9 bases that match TRBD1. CDR1 and CDR2 from the germline V gene are SEHNR and FQNEAQ (reference sequence). The V and J ends lost 3 bases and 9 bases, in that order; junction bases with no gene match: 5. The CDR3 length is 14 residues.